This T cell receptor beta chain is from a study of breast tumors, draining lymph nodes, adjacent tissues. Study-level points and caveats: Compared with basal-like, luminal-like tumors shared significantly more repertoire with nontumor tissue. Tumors had less TCR diversity than lymph nodes, more than nontumor tissue.

From the multiplex PCR reads, TCRdb called clonotypes with MiXCR, one entry per CDR3 protein. The table has around 230,000 distinct CDR3 sequences, roughly 32% seen once. Turning to this clonotype: No antigen is known for it. A read error may explain this, as a much larger clone is one base away.

Germline V CDR1 and CDR2: LGHDT, YNNKEL (reference sequence). The CDR3 has 14 residues. The lymph nodes were axillary draining lymph nodes from breast cancer patients. The chain recombines TRBV3-1 with TRBJ2-5; weak D call: TRBD2 (6 bases). This receptor was obtained from a female donor with breast cancer. Some clones in this sample may be carry-over from other donors' samples. Sequenced sample: axillary lymph node tissue. Here the CDR3 reads CANSHLGGKETQYF. CDR3 DNA: TGTGCCAACAGCCACCTAGGAGGGAAGGAGACCCAGTACTTC.